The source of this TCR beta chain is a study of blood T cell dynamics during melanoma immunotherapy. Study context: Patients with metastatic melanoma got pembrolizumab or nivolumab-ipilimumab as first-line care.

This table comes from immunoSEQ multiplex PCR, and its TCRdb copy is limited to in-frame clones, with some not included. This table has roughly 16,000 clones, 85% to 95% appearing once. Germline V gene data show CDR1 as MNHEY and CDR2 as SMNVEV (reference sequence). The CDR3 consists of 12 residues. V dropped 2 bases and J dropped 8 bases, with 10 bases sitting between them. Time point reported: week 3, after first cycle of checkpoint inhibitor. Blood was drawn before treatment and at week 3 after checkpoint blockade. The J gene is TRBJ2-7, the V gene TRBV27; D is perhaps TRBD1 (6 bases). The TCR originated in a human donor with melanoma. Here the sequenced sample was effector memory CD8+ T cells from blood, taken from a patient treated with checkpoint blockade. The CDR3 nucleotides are TGTGCCAGCAGTTTAAACAGGGCACAGCAGTACTTC. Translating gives CASSLNRAQQYF.